The present entry profiles one T cell receptor beta chain with its context. Antigen unknown. This table comes from immunoSEQ multiplex PCR, and its TCRdb copy is limited to in-frame clones, with some not included. The repertoire holds 100,000 to 150,000 clones, roughly 92% seen once, with 1% to 1.3% in the top ten. This sample stems from a study of T cell responses to AZD1222 COVID-19 vaccine. V was clipped by 3 bases and J by 5 bases; unmatched bases: 7. The CDR3 spans 15 residues. CDR1 is KGHSH, CDR2 LQKENI, per germline. Study-level results: Per reports, nearly half of all spike-specific TCRs target regions that are unmutated in variants. White British ancestry dominated among donors, who included more females, and clonal diversity was possibly underestimated. Repertoire sampling was restricted to post-peak T cell response timepoints.

This material consisted of peripheral blood, taken 28 days after the second AZD1222 dose. The chain is built from TRBV18 and TRBJ1-1; the match to TRBD1 covers 9 bases. The receptor was isolated from an adult who received the AZD1222 COVID-19 vaccine. CDR3 in DNA: TGTGCCAGCTCACCCCGGGGACAGGGAGGAACTGAAGCTTTCTTT. Translating gives CASSPRGQGGTEAFF.